Below, 12 T cell receptor beta chains from the same sample are listed, as sequenced in a study of T cell responses to AZD1222 COVID-19 vaccine. Measured with immunoSEQ multiplex PCR; TCRdb has only the in-frame clones, and not every one. The table includes fewer than 150,000 clones, around 89% detected once. The sample consisted of peripheral blood, taken 28 days after the second AZD1222 dose. These receptor sequences come from an adult who received the AZD1222 COVID-19 vaccine.

This chain connects TRBV27 to TRBJ1-2, with D possibly matching TRBD1 (5 bases). Trimming shortened V by 4 bases and J by 5 bases, and 20 bases separated the two germline ends. Germline V gives CDR1 MNHEY, CDR2 SMNVEV (reference sequence). The CDR3 loop spans 16 amino acids. The CDR3 sequence: CASSSYYGTQEYGYTF. In DNA form, the CDR3 reads TGTGCCAGCAGTTCCTACTACGGGACCCAGGAGTATGGCTACACCTTC.

The gene calls are TRBV7-2 and TRBJ2-7, with D perhaps given as TRBD1 or TRBD2 (5 bases each). Trimming took 4 bases from V and 2 from J, leaving 9 bases between them. The CDR3 length is 13 residues. From germline, CDR1 is SGHTA and CDR2 FQGNSA. The DNA of the CDR3 is TGTGCCAGCAGCTGGGACCAAACCTACGAGCAGTACTTC. It yields the protein CASSWDQTYEQYF.

This clone appeared once. The rearrangement joins TRBV20-1 to TRBJ2-2, with D possibly being TRBD1 (5 bases). V was trimmed by 6 bases and J by 6 bases, leaving 8 bases between them. The CDR3 has 11 amino acids. Germline V lookup: CDR1 DFQATT, CDR2 SNEGSKA (reference sequence). The CDR3 is CSAAGSGELFF. As DNA, the CDR3 is TGCAGTGCCGCAGGGTCCGGGGAGCTGTTTTTT.

This clone was recorded a few times. The chain links TRBV5-1 to TRBJ2-7, with D unresolved. V was cut by 4 bases and J by 3 bases, with 11 bases left in between. Germline CDR1 is SGHRS and CDR2 is YFSETQ. The CDR3 sequence is 13 residues long. The DNA of the CDR3 is TGCGCCAGCAGCCCCTCTGGTAGCTACGAGCAGTACTTC. It translates to CASSPSGSYEQYF.

J is TRBJ2-5 and V is TRBV7-8; 9 nucleotides line up with TRBD2. Germline V gives CDR1 SGHVS, CDR2 FQNEAQ. CDR3 size: 18 residues. V lost 1 base to trimming and J lost 4 bases; unmatched junction nucleotides: 13. The CDR3 nucleotides are TGTGCCAGCAGCTTAGTTGTTAGCGGGAGTTTCGGAGGAGAGACCCAGTACTTC. As protein: CASSLVVSGSFGGETQYF.

This sequence joins TRBV11-3 and TRBJ1-3, with D maybe TRBD1 (6 bases). The CDR3 has 13 residues. Germline V gene sequence: CDR1 SGHNT, CDR2 YENEEA. Trimming stripped 8 bases from V and 3 bases from J, with 11 bases between. The CDR3 DNA follows: TGTGCCAGCGGACAGAACAATGGAAACACCATATATTTT. Amino acid sequence: CASGQNNGNTIYF.

The chain carries TRBV6-5 and TRBJ1-2, with 8 bases lining up with TRBD1. The CDR3 contains 13 residues. Germline V gene data show CDR1 as MNHEY and CDR2 as SVGAGI. V was pared by 5 bases and J by 4 bases, with 3 bases of the junction left unmatched. The CDR3 loop reads CASSRTGSYGYTF. In DNA form, the CDR3 reads TGTGCCAGCAGTAGGACAGGGAGCTATGGCTACACCTTC.

The rearrangement uses TRBV28 and TRBJ2-6; 7 bases map to TRBD1. There are 17 residues in the CDR3. Germline V gene lookup returns CDR1 MDHEN and CDR2 SYDVKM. V lost 4 bases and J lost 0; bases outside the gene matches: 6. The CDR3 sequence is CASSSWDSYSGANVLTF. The CDR3 coding sequence is TGTGCCAGCAGTTCATGGGACAGCTACTCTGGGGCCAACGTCCTGACTTTC.

The CDR3 DNA reads TGTGCCAGCAGCTCGTCCGACAGCACTGAAGCTTTCTTT. Amino acids: CASSSSDSTEAFF. The chain joins TRBV11-3 to TRBJ1-1; D might be TRBD1 (5 bases). The CDR3 consists of 13 residues. From germline, CDR1 is SGHNT and CDR2 YENEEA. The germline V and J ends were trimmed by 4 bases and 4 bases, with 10 bases remaining between them.

CDR3 bases: TGTGCCAGCAGTTTATGGACAGGGGCAACTAATGAAAAACTGTTTTTT. This gives the protein CASSLWTGATNEKLFF. This chain uses TRBV28 with TRBJ1-4, with 8 positions matching TRBD1. Trimming took 0 bases from V and 0 from J; bases not matched to a gene: 0. The CDR3 sequence is 16 residues long. Germline V CDR1 and CDR2: MDHEN, SYDVKM. The variable domain in full, completed from reference TRBV28 and TRBJ1-4, reads DVKVTQSSRYLVKRTGEKVFLECVQDMDHENMFWYRQDPGLGLRLIYFSYDVKMKEKGDIPEGYSVSREKKERFSLILESASTNQTSMYLCASSLWTGATNEKLFFGSGTQLSVL.

This clone was seen a few times. This chain links TRBV19 with TRBJ2-7, with 9 nucleotides matching TRBD1. The CDR3 has 14 amino acids. V gave up 3 bases and J gave up 5 bases; unmatched junction bases: 5. CDR1 is LNHDA, CDR2 SQIVND, per germline (reference sequence). Here the CDR3 DNA reads TGTGCCAGTAGTATCCGGGACAGGGTTAACGAGCAGTACTTC. It specifies CASSIRDRVNEQYF.

J is TRBJ2-7 and V is TRBV4-1, with 8 bases that match TRBD2. The V gene end was trimmed by 2 bases and the J gene end by 5 bases; junction bases not matched to a gene: 11. The CDR3 contains 16 residues. CDR1 and CDR2 from the germline V gene are MGHRA and YSYEKL. In DNA, the CDR3 is TGCGCCAGCAGCCAAATCCTCGGCGGGGGGCCTCACGAGCAGTACTTC. Its protein product is CASSQILGGGPHEQYF.